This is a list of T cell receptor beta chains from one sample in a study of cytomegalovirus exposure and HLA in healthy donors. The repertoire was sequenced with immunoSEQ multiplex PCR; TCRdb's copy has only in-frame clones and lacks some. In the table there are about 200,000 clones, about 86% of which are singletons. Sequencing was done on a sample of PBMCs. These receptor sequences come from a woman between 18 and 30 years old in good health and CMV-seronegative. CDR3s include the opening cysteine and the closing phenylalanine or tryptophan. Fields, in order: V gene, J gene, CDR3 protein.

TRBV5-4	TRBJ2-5	CASSWGRREGYETQYF
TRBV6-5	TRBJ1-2	CASSYSAGYGGYTF
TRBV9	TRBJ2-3	CASSVAGGLAVTDTQYF
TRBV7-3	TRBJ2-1	CASSQIGGVGNEQFF
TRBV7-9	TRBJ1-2	CASSMPGVNYGYTF
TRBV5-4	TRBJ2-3	CASSPGSGRAGRAPDTQYF
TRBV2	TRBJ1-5	CASSERGLNRGPQHF
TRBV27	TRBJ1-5	CASSLDGSQPQHF
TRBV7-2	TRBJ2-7	CASSLADTRWGYEQYF
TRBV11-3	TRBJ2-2	CASSPHTGELFF